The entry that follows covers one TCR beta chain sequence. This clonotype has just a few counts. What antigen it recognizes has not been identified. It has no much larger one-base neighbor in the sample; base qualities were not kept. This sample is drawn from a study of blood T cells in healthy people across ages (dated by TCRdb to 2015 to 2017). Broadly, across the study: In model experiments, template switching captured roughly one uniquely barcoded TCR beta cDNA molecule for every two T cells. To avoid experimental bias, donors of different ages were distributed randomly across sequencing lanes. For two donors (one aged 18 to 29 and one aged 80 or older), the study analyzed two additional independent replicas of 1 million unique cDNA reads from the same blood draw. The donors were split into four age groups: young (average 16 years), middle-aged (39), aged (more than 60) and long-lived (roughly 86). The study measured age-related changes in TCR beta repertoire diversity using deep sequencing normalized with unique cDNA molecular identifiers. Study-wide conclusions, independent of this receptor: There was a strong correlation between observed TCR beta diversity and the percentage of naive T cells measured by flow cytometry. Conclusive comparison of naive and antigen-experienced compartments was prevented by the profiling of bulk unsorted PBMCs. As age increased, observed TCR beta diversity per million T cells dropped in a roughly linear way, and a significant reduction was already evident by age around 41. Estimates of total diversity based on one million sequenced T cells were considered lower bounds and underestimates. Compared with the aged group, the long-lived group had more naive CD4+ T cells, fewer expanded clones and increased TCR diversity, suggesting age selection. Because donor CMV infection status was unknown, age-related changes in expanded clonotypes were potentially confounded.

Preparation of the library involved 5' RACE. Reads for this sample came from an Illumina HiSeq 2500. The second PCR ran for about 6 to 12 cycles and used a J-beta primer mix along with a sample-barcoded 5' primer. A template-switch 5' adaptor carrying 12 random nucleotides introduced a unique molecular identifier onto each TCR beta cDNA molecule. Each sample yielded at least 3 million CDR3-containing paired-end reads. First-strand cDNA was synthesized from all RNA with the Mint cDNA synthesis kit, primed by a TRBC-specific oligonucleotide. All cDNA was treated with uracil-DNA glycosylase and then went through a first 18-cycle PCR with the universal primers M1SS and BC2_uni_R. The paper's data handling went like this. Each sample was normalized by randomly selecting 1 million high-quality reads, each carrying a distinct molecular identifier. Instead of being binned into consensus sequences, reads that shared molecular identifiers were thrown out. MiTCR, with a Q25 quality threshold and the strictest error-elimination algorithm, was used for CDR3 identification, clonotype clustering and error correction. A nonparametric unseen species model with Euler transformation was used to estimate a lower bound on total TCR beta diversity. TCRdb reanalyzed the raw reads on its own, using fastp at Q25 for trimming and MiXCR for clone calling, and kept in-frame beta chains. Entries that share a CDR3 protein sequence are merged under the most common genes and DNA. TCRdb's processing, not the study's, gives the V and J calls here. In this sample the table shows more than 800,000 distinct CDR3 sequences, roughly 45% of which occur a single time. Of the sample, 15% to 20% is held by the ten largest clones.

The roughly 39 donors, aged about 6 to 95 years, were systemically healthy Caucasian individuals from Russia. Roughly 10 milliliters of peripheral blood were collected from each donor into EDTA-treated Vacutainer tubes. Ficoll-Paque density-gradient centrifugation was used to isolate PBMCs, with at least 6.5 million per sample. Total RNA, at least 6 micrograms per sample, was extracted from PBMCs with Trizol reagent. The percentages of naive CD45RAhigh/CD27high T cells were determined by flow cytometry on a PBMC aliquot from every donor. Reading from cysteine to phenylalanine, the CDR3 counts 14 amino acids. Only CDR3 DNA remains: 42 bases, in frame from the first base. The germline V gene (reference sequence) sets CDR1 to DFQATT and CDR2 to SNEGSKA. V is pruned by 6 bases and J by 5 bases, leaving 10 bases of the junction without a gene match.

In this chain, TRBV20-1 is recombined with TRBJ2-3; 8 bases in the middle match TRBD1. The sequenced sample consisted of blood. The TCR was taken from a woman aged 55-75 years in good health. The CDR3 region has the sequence CSAERQGAKDTQYF. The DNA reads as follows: TGCAGTGCGGAGAGGCAGGGGGCGAAAGATACGCAGTATTTT.